The 14 T cell receptor beta chains listed next were all sequenced from one sample in a study of tumor-infiltrating lymphocytes in primary liver carcinoma. TCR beta cDNA was reverse-transcribed from 500 ng of total RNA. The reaction used a constant-region primer and ProtoScript II reverse transcriptase. ARM-PCR was slightly modified, and three nested multiplex PCR rounds with it gave rise to the TCR beta libraries. Use of TRBV1-TRBV30 forward primers with a C-beta reverse primer characterized the first two PCR rounds, which lasted 10 cycles each. TCRdb used MiXCR to reprocess the multiplex PCR reads, holding one entry per CDR3 protein. The sample shows roughly 50,000 distinct CDR3 sequences, around 79% of them seen only once. From unsorted bulk tissue weighing about 17-30 mg, DNA and RNA were co-extracted. Sequencing input: liver tumor tissue from sampling region 2. The subset is: tumor region T2, inferior pole. The receptor source for this set is a man aged 35 to 55 with primary liver carcinoma and hepatitis B virus infection.

The J gene is TRBJ2-1, the V gene TRBV12-3 or TRBV12-4; 12 nucleotides agree with TRBD2. V shed 9 bases and J 13 bases; nucleotides not matched to a gene: 7. This CDR3 spans 12 amino acids. The CDR3 is CARRGLAGDQFF. As DNA, the CDR3 is TGTGCCAGAAGGGGACTAGCGGGTGATCAGTTCTTC.

This clonotype has more than one count but fewer than ten. One end of the junction does not line up with germline, which may come from a read error. V usage is TRBV6-5 and J usage is TRBJ2-1, with 8 positions matching TRBD2. The CDR3 contains 15 residues. Germline values: CDR1 MNHEY, CDR2 SVGAGI. The CDR3 protein is CASSPGLEAYNEQFF. DNA of the CDR3: TGTGCCAGCAGTCCGGGACTAGAGGCATACAACGAGCAGTTCTTC.

For this clonotype: Germline is not matched at one junction end, which may reflect a read error. The chain employs TRBV4-1 and TRBJ2-3, with D possibly TRBD1 on 5 matching bases. CDR1 is MGHRA and CDR2 is YSYEKL in the germline V gene. The CDR3 consists of 13 residues. The CDR3 DNA is TGCGCCAGCAGCCCGCAGGGCACAGATACACAGTATTTT. Protein product: CASSPQGTDTQYF.

The V gene is TRBV11-1, the J gene TRBJ2-1; 8 bases map to TRBD1. The length of the CDR3 is 16 residues. Losses at the gene ends were 3 bases for V and 1 base for J; bases not matched to a gene: 5. Germline V gives CDR1 SGHAT, CDR2 FQDESV (reference sequence). The CDR3 reads CASSLGQANSYNEQFF. The CDR3 nucleotides read TGTGCCAGCAGCTTGGGACAGGCCAATTCCTACAATGAGCAGTTCTTC.

This clonotype is a singleton in its sample. Since no conserved phenylalanine or tryptophan closes the CDR3, a read error is the likely cause. This chain uses TRBV12-3 or TRBV12-4 with TRBJ2-1; D may match TRBD1 or TRBD2 (5 bases each). V was clipped by 5 bases and J by 4 bases, with 18 bases between them. The CDR3 totals 16 residues. The CDR3 DNA is TGTGCCAGCAGTGTCCTCCGGGGCGGGTGTTACAATGAGCAGTTCATC. This gives the protein CASSVLRGGCYNEQFI.

This chain links TRBV10-3 with TRBJ2-7; a possible D gene is TRBD1 (6 bases). The CDR3 is made up of 14 amino acids. V shed 9 bases and J shed 0 bases, with 15 bases lying between them. The germline V gene has CDR1 ENHRY and CDR2 SYGVKD. The DNA for the CDR3 is TGTGCCATTAGACAGGACAAGAGCTCCTACGAGCAGTACTTC. This codes for CAIRQDKSSYEQYF.

This clonotype was found once. An end of the junction differs from the germline gene, which may be a read error. J is TRBJ2-5 and V is TRBV6-5, with unresolved D. Germline V CDR1 and CDR2: MNHEY, SVGAGI. The CDR3 consists of 14 residues. This chain's CDR3 is CANSYDLDQETQYF. CDR3 bases: TGCGCCAACAGTTACGATCTCGACCAAGAGACCCAGTACTTC.

This clonotype came up a few times. A clone one base away is much larger, so this may be a read error. V gene TRBV10-1 combines with J gene TRBJ2-3; TRBD2 aligns across 10 bases. The CDR3 spans 15 residues. Looked up from germline, CDR1 is WNHNN and CDR2 is SYGVQD (reference sequence). CDR3 amino acids: CASSPASGGTDAQYF. CDR3 in DNA: TGCGCCAGCTCTCCAGCTAGCGGGGGCACAGATGCGCAGTATTTT.

About this clonotype: The CDR3 does not close with the conserved phenylalanine or tryptophan, likely indicating a read error. V and J are TRBV5-1 and TRBJ1-2; the D gene is possibly TRBD1 (6 bases). This CDR3 has 17 amino acids. Germline V CDR1 and CDR2: SGHRS, YFSETQ. The CDR3 DNA reads as TGCGCCAGCAGCCCAGGATGGCGGACAGACCCAAACTATGGTTACACCCTC. As protein: CASSPGWRTDPNYGYTL.

The chain links TRBV5-8 to TRBJ2-7, with no clear D. Germline CDR1 reads SGHTS; CDR2 reads YDEGEE. The CDR3 is made up of 14 amino acids. Trimming stripped 6 bases from V and 10 bases from J, with 23 bases between. CDR3 sequence (DNA): TGTGCCAGCACCTCCCGGAGAGTCGTCGCTAAACAGTACTTC. Its translation is CASTSRRVVAKQYF. Using reference TRBV5-8 and TRBJ2-7 for the parts outside the CDR3, the full variable domain is EAGVTQSPTHLIKTRGQQATLRCSPISGHTSVYWYQQALGLGLQFLLWYDEGEERNRGNFPPRFSGRQFPNYSSELNVNALELEDSALYLCASTSRRVVAKQYFGPGTRLTVT.

As to this clonotype: Germline is not matched at one junction end, which may reflect a read error. The rearrangement uses TRBV12-5 and TRBJ2-1; TRBD2 matches at 13 bases. The CDR3 runs 18 residues. Per germline, CDR1 LGHNT and CDR2 FRNRAP. The CDR3 DNA reads as TGTGTTAGTTCCCCCGGGGGACTAGCGGGATCTGTTTACAGTGAGCAGTTCTTC. Translating gives CVSSPGGLAGSVYSEQFF. The full variable domain, with the rest looked up from reference TRBV12-5 and TRBJ2-1, is DARVTQTPRHKVTEMGQEVTMRCQPILGHNTVFWYRQTMMQGLELLAYFRNRAPLDDSGMPKDRFSAEMPDATLATLKIQPSEPRDSAVYFCVSSPGGLAGSVYSEQFFGPGTRLTVL.

A word on this clonotype: An end of the junction differs from the germline gene, which may be a read error. The chain links TRBV11-2 to TRBJ2-7; 14 nucleotides agree with TRBD2. The CDR3 loop spans 18 amino acids. CDR1 is SGHAT and CDR2 is FQNNGV in the germline V gene. CDR3 amino acids: CAGSLSVGLAGGGYEQHF. Here the CDR3 DNA reads TGTGCCGGCAGCTTATCCGTTGGACTAGCGGGAGGAGGGTACGAACAGCACTTC.

This clonotype was detected once. One junction end disagrees with the germline gene, perhaps due to a read error. The chain is built from TRBV11-1 and TRBJ2-7, with D perhaps matching TRBD1 or TRBD2 (5 bases each). The CDR3 covers 13 residues. Germline CDR1 is SGHAT and CDR2 is FQDESV (reference sequence). CDR3 residues: CVSSDGAAYEQYF. Here the CDR3 DNA reads TGTGTCAGCAGCGACGGGGCAGCCTACGAGCAGTACTTC.

At least ten counts were recorded for this clonotype. This chain links TRBV29-1 with TRBJ2-7, with 7 positions matching TRBD1. This CDR3 is built from 13 residues. V shed 5 bases, J shed 3 bases, and the junction held 7 bases outside the gene matches. CDR1 is SQVTM, CDR2 ANQGSEA, per germline. CDR3 nucleotides: TGCAGCGTTCCCTGGGCAGGGGGCTACGAGCAGTACTTC. Amino acids: CSVPWAGGYEQYF.